One sample yielded the 2 T cell receptor beta chains listed below, sequenced in a study of shared clonotypes between healthy human individuals. Some clones are missing from TCRdb's copy, which holds only in-frame ones; the method was immunoSEQ multiplex PCR. This sample has around 1.6 million clones, with 95% to 99% found just once. Specimen: naive CD4+ T cells sorted from blood. Subset in this sample: CD45RA+ positively selected. The source is a man in his thirties or forties in good health.

V usage is TRBV5-1 and J usage is TRBJ2-3; 7 nucleotides agree with TRBD2. CDR3 length: 14 residues. CDR1 and CDR2 from the germline V gene are SGHRS and YFSETQ. V was clipped by 4 bases and J by 2 bases; unmatched bases: 4. The CDR3 DNA is TGCGCCAGCAGCGGGGGGGTGGTCACAGATACGCAGTATTTT. It encodes CASSGGVVTDTQYF.

The chain has TRBV27 and TRBJ2-7; D gene ambiguous. V lost 0 bases, J lost 6 bases, and 3 bases lay in between. The CDR3 is 11 amino acids. The germline V gene encodes CDR1 MNHEY and CDR2 SMNVEV (reference sequence). CDR3 in DNA: TGTGCCAGCAGTTTATCCCCCGAGCAGTACTTC. Its protein product is CASSLSPEQYF.